Following are 30 T cell receptor beta chains from one sample sequenced in a study of T-cell memory formation after mild COVID-19. TCRdb processed the 5' RACE reads anew with MiXCR; each CDR3 protein has one entry. The sample carries 450,000 or so distinct CDR3 sequences, around a quarter recorded once. Sequenced input: PBMCs or a T cell subset sorted from them (not recorded which). These receptors all come from an adult woman who had mild COVID-19 (a few samples of this study predate the infection). Cell type and time point are not known.

The CDR3 sequence is CASSGLLDNEQFF. The CDR3 DNA sequence: TGTGCCAGCAGCGGACTACTCGACAATGAGCAGTTCTTC. This chain connects TRBV9 to TRBJ2-1; possible D gene TRBD2, 5 bases. The germline gives CDR1 SGDLS, CDR2 YYNGEE. The CDR3 is 13 residues long. V dropped 3 bases and J dropped 5 bases, with 9 bases sitting between them.

In its sample, this clonotype was seen a few times. The genes are TRBV5-4 and TRBJ2-1; either TRBD1 or TRBD2 may supply D (5 bases each). Trimming removed 4 bases at V and 7 bases at J, with 12 bases between. The CDR3 covers 13 residues. Germline V CDR1 and CDR2: SGHNT, YYREEE (reference sequence). The chain's CDR3 is CASSGYWGNEQFF. CDR3 DNA: TGTGCCAGCAGCGGATATTGGGGGAATGAGCAGTTCTTC.

This clonotype was detected a few times. The chain carries TRBV3-1 and TRBJ1-1, with unresolved D. The V and J ends lost 1 base and 1 base respectively, with 7 bases between them. The CDR3 loop spans 14 amino acids. Looked up from germline, CDR1 is LGHDT and CDR2 is YNNKEL (reference sequence). CDR3 loop: CASSQVEPNTEAFF. The CDR3 nucleotides read TGTGCCAGCAGCCAAGTGGAGCCGAACACTGAAGCTTTCTTT.

The genes are TRBV4-2 and TRBJ2-7; perhaps TRBD1 as D (5 bases). The CDR3 runs 14 residues. Between the trimmed V and J ends, which lost 1 base and 2 bases, there was a span of 9 bases. Germline-derived CDR1 and CDR2 are LGHNA and YNFKEQ. Here the CDR3 DNA reads TGTGCCAGCAGCCAAGGGGGCATAACCTACGAGCAGTACTTC. Its protein is CASSQGGITYEQYF.

Many counts were recorded for this clonotype. This sequence joins TRBV5-4 and TRBJ1-2; D is perhaps TRBD1 (5 bases). Germline assignment: CDR1 SGHNT and CDR2 YYREEE (reference sequence). The CDR3 runs 13 residues. Trimming left V 4 bases short and J 1 base short, with 8 bases between. DNA for the CDR3: TGTGCCAGCAGCCCGACAGATAACTATGGCTACACCTTC. It is translated as CASSPTDNYGYTF.

The table lists this clonotype with a few counts. The chain combines TRBV18 with TRBJ2-1; weak D call: TRBD2 (6 bases). This CDR3 spans 18 amino acids. V was pared by 1 base and J by 1 base, with 17 bases between. Germline V gene sequence: CDR1 KGHSH, CDR2 LQKENI. Here the CDR3 reads CASSPLSGGGSSYNEQFF. The CDR3 DNA is TGTGCCAGCTCACCACTCTCCGGGGGTGGCTCATCCTACAATGAGCAGTTCTTC.

This clonotype showed up just a few times. V is TRBV24-1 and J is TRBJ2-3, with D perhaps given as TRBD1 or TRBD2 (6 bases each). The V gene's germline CDR1 is KGHDR and CDR2 SFDVKD. The CDR3 loop spans 15 amino acids. Trimming pared 10 bases from V and 4 bases from J, leaving 20 bases between. The CDR3 protein is CATRLGGGLPDTQYF. CDR3 nucleotides: TGTGCCACTAGATTGGGGGGCGGCCTCCCAGATACGCAGTATTTT.

This clonotype was seen a few times. The V call is TRBV6-1, the J call TRBJ1-2; 9 bases are shared with TRBD1. The CDR3 contains 14 residues. CDR1 is MNHNS, CDR2 SASEGT, per germline. Unmatched junction bases numbered 6, after V lost 5 bases and J lost 5 bases. The CDR3 DNA is TGTGCCAGCAGTCTGGACAGGGGATCGTATGGCTACACCTTC. Translation gives CASSLDRGSYGYTF.

This clonotype was recorded a few times. The V and J genes are TRBV5-1 and TRBJ2-3; D call uncertain. Trimming stripped 2 bases from V and 0 bases from J, with 10 bases between. The CDR3 loop spans 15 amino acids. Germline CDR1 is SGHRS and CDR2 is YFSETQ. The CDR3 region has the DNA TGCGCCAGCAGCTTCAACCCAGAAAGCACAGATACGCAGTATTTT. This sequence encodes CASSFNPESTDTQYF. The full variable domain, with the rest looked up from reference TRBV5-1 and TRBJ2-3, is KAGVTQTPRYLIKTRGQQVTLSCSPISGHRSVSWYQQTPGQGLQFLFEYFSETQRNKGNFPGRFSGRQFSNSRSEMNVSTLELGDSALYLCASSFNPESTDTQYFGPGTRLTVL.

The chain uses TRBV30 and TRBJ1-1; TRBD1 is a possible D gene (5 bases). The ends were cut back, 0 bases at V and 9 bases at J, with 11 bases in the middle. Germline V gives CDR1 GTSNPN, CDR2 SVGIG (reference sequence). The CDR3 extends over 12 amino acids. CDR3 bases: TGTGCCTGGAGTGTAGGGGACTTTAAAGCTTTCTTT. This gives the protein CAWSVGDFKAFF.

CDR3 loop: CASSLGTAFSNTEAFF. CDR3 DNA sequence: TGTGCCAGCAGCTTAGGGACAGCTTTCTCGAACACTGAAGCTTTCTTT. The rearrangement links TRBV7-3 to TRBJ1-1; 7 bases agree with TRBD1. Per germline, CDR1 SGHTA and CDR2 FQGTGA. The J segment lost 1 base and the V segment lost 2 bases, leaving 7 bases of the junction unmatched. The CDR3 has 16 residues. Filled out from reference TRBV7-3 and TRBJ1-1, the complete variable domain reads GAGVSQTPSNKVTEKGKYVELRCDPISGHTALYWYRQSLGQGPEFLIYFQGTGAADDSGLPNDRFFAVRPEGSVSTLKIQRTERGDSAVYLCASSLGTAFSNTEAFFGQGTRLTVV.

The genes are TRBV4-1 and TRBJ2-2, with 12 bases matching TRBD2. The V segment lost 6 bases and the J segment 4 bases; nucleotides outside the gene matches: 6. This CDR3 spans 16 amino acids. The V gene's germline CDR1 is MGHRA and CDR2 YSYEKL. Here the CDR3 DNA reads TGCGCCAGCAGGCGACTAGCGGGGGAGGTCACCGGGGAGCTGTTTTTT. This translates into CASRRLAGEVTGELFF.

The rearrangement uses TRBV10-3 and TRBJ2-7; no clear D. Germline loops: CDR1 ENHRY, CDR2 SYGVKD. The V gene lost 4 bases and the J gene lost 2 bases, with 12 bases spanning the gap. The CDR3 consists of 14 residues. The CDR3 loop is CAISGATHAYEQYF. CDR3 bases: TGTGCCATCAGTGGGGCGACCCACGCCTACGAGCAGTACTTC.

This chain uses TRBV7-6 with TRBJ1-6; D is uncertain. Germline V gives CDR1 SGHVS, CDR2 FNYEAQ. CDR3 length: 17 amino acids. V lost 1 base and J 1 base, leaving 11 bases between the germline ends. The CDR3, as DNA: TGTGCCAGCAGCTTAGGCCCAGAGGTGTCCTATAATTCACCCCTCCACTTT. Protein sequence: CASSLGPEVSYNSPLHF.

This clonotype has more than one count but fewer than ten. This chain joins TRBV4-1 and TRBJ1-2, with D unresolved. CDR1 MGHRA and CDR2 YSYEKL come from the germline V gene. CDR3 length equals 15 residues. Trimming left V 8 bases short and J 2 bases short, with 18 bases between. CDR3 residues: CASAPPAGYNYGYTF. The CDR3 DNA is TGCGCCAGCGCCCCGCCGGCAGGATACAACTATGGCTACACCTTC.

The rearrangement joins TRBV29-1 to TRBJ2-3; 8 nucleotides agree with TRBD2. Germline CDR1 and CDR2: SQVTM and ANQGSEA. This CDR3 is 14 amino acids long. The V gene end was trimmed by 1 base and the J gene end by 5 bases; junction bases not matched to a gene: 5. For the CDR3, the DNA is TGCAGCGTTGAAGGTAGCGGGGCGGGAGATACGCAGTATTTT. As protein: CSVEGSGAGDTQYF.

There are a few counts of this clonotype. This sequence joins TRBV5-5 and TRBJ2-1; 12 bases fit TRBD2. Trimming removed 4 bases from V and 7 bases from J; junction bases left unmatched: 6. CDR3 length equals 15 residues. The germline CDR1 and CDR2 sequences are SGHKS and YYEKEE (reference sequence). CDR3 in amino acids: CASSLGGLAGNEQFF. In DNA form, the CDR3 reads TGTGCCAGCAGCCTGGGAGGACTAGCGGGGAATGAGCAGTTCTTC.

There are many counts of this clonotype. V is TRBV11-2 and J is TRBJ1-3; weak D call: TRBD1 (6 bases). The CDR3 runs 17 residues. The germline V gene has CDR1 SGHAT and CDR2 FQNNGV. Trimming took 0 bases from V and 0 from J, leaving 12 bases between them. The CDR3 is CASSLDRGRGSGNTIYF. CDR3 in DNA: TGTGCCAGCAGCTTAGATCGCGGCAGGGGCTCTGGAAACACCATATATTTT.

In its sample, this clonotype was seen many times. The V and J genes are TRBV5-1 and TRBJ2-5; a weak D match, TRBD2 (6 bases). The CDR3 sequence is 15 residues long. Trimming took off 6 bases at V and 3 bases at J, with 18 bases between the two ends. CDR1 SGHRS and CDR2 YFSETQ come from the germline V gene. CDR3 loop: CASNIDGTQEETQYF. As DNA, the CDR3 is TGCGCCAGCAATATCGACGGGACTCAGGAAGAGACCCAGTACTTC.

This clonotype came up a few times. The chain employs TRBV10-3 and TRBJ2-7; D is uncertain. CDR1 and CDR2 (germline): ENHRY, SYGVKD. Trimming removed 6 bases at V and 2 bases at J, with 8 bases between. The CDR3 runs 12 residues. Here the CDR3 reads CAISAQTYEQYF. CDR3 in DNA: TGTGCCATCAGCGCCCAAACCTACGAGCAGTACTTC.

The CDR3 DNA sequence: TGTGCTAGTGGTCCTCACTCCTCAACAGGGGGCGATTCACCCCTCCACTTT. It encodes CASGPHSSTGGDSPLHF. The chain links TRBV12-5 to TRBJ1-6; TRBD1 matches at 9 bases. The V and J ends lost 5 bases and 8 bases, in that order; junction bases with no gene match: 13. The CDR3 sequence is 17 residues long. Germline V gene lookup returns CDR1 LGHNT and CDR2 FRNRAP.

This clonotype showed up many times. The CDR3 reads CSVEGGLANEQFF. In DNA form, the CDR3 reads TGCAGCGTTGAAGGGGGGCTAGCCAATGAGCAGTTCTTC. This rearrangement joins TRBV29-1 to TRBJ2-1; tentatively, D is TRBD1 (6 bases). Germline CDR1 reads SQVTM; CDR2 reads ANQGSEA. This CDR3 has 13 amino acids. V was trimmed by 1 base and J by 6 bases, leaving 10 bases between them.

The CDR3 DNA follows: TGTGCCAGCAGCTTAGTTGAGGCGGGAATCGCGGATTCACCCCTCCACTTT. It is translated as CASSLVEAGIADSPLHF. This sequence joins TRBV7-6 and TRBJ1-6; D unclear. The ends were cut back, 1 base at V and 8 bases at J, with 18 bases in the middle. The CDR3 runs 17 residues. The germline CDR1 and CDR2 sequences are SGHVS and FNYEAQ.

This clonotype has at least ten counts. V usage is TRBV5-1 and J usage is TRBJ2-3, with D unclear. Trimming stripped 0 bases from V and 0 bases from J, with 5 bases between. This CDR3 spans 14 amino acids. In germline, CDR1 is SGHRS, CDR2 YFSETQ. CDR3 in DNA: TGCGCCAGCAGCTTGGGGAGAAGCACAGATACGCAGTATTTT. This sequence encodes CASSLGRSTDTQYF. The variable domain in full, completed from reference TRBV5-1 and TRBJ2-3, reads KAGVTQTPRYLIKTRGQQVTLSCSPISGHRSVSWYQQTPGQGLQFLFEYFSETQRNKGNFPGRFSGRQFSNSRSEMNVSTLELGDSALYLCASSLGRSTDTQYFGPGTRLTVL.

The chain is built from TRBV5-1 and TRBJ2-3; TRBD1 agrees at 9 bases. V lost 4 bases, J lost 2 bases, and 17 bases stayed unmatched. In germline, CDR1 is SGHRS, CDR2 YFSETQ. The CDR3 totals 19 residues. The CDR3 DNA sequence: TGCGCCAGCAGCCCCGGGGACAGGGAACTTAGGCCTTTCACAGATACGCAGTATTTT. Translating gives CASSPGDRELRPFTDTQYF.

The chain combines TRBV2 with TRBJ1-1; weak D call: TRBD1 (5 bases). Between the trimmed V and J ends, which lost 3 bases and 10 bases, there was a span of 15 bases. The CDR3 has 13 amino acids. The germline V gene has CDR1 SNHLY and CDR2 FYNNEI. The DNA for the CDR3 is TGTGCCAGCAGTGAGGGACGGTATACGGGAGCTTTCTTT. Amino acids: CASSEGRYTGAFF.

The V gene is TRBV19, the J gene TRBJ2-7; D uncertain. The CDR3 is made up of 13 amino acids. Deletions cut 5 bases from V and 7 bases from J, with 15 bases between. The germline V gene encodes CDR1 LNHDA and CDR2 SQIVND (reference sequence). CDR3 DNA: TGTGCCAGTAGTCCCCGAGCCCCTGGAGAGCAGTACTTC. Encoded protein: CASSPRAPGEQYF.

This clonotype came up many times. This chain uses TRBV5-6 with TRBJ2-2; D is uncertain. Germline V CDR1 and CDR2: SGHDT, YYEEEE. This CDR3 has 13 residues. V was clipped by 2 bases and J by 4 bases, with 6 bases between them. CDR3 nucleotides: TGTGCCAGCAGCTTATACCCCACCGGGGAGCTGTTTTTT. Its protein is CASSLYPTGELFF. Based on the CDR3 plus reference TRBV5-6 and TRBJ2-2, the full variable domain is DAGVTQSPTHLIKTRGQQVTLRCSPKSGHDTVSWYQQALGQGPQFIFQYYEEEERQRGNFPDRFSGHQFPNYSSELNVNALLLGDSALYLCASSLYPTGELFFGEGSRLTVL.

This chain uses TRBV9 with TRBJ2-2; a weak D match, TRBD1 (6 bases). The germline V and J ends were trimmed by 0 bases and 5 bases, with 11 bases remaining between them. Looked up from germline, CDR1 is SGDLS and CDR2 is YYNGEE. The CDR3 has 15 amino acids. The CDR3, as DNA: TGTGCCAGCAGCGTAGGGGGGCCCCGGACCGGGGAGCTGTTTTTT. It translates to CASSVGGPRTGELFF.

The CDR3 is CATEGQGAYEQYF. CDR3 DNA sequence: TGTGCCACCGAGGGACAGGGGGCCTACGAGCAGTACTTC. This rearrangement joins TRBV24-1 to TRBJ2-7; TRBD1 matches at 11 bases. Germline V gene data show CDR1 as KGHDR and CDR2 as SFDVKD. The CDR3 has 13 residues. Germline trimming cut 9 bases from V and 2 bases from J; bases unmatched to any gene: 2.